This T cell receptor (beta chain) was observed in a study of CD8+CD57+ T cells in acquired aplastic anemia. Patients chosen for sequencing had CD8+CD57+ cells that had expanded, as shown by flow cytometry. Profiles of TCR beta VDJ and CDR3 were generated from a genomic DNA template. TCRdb processed the reads anew with MiXCR; each CDR3 protein has one entry. The repertoire holds 400,000 to 600,000 distinct CDR3 sequences, with about a third as singletons. The CDR3 length is 13 residues. CDR1 and CDR2 (germline): SGHDN, FVKESK. The chain recombines TRBV14 with TRBJ1-2; unclear D gene. The sequence derives from a human donor with aplastic anemia. Sequencing was performed on sorted CD4+, CD8+, or CD8+CD57+ T cells (not recorded which) from PBMCs. The CDR3 is CASLIPMNYGYTF. CDR3 bases: TGTGCTAGCCTGATCCCCATGAATTATGGCTACACCTTC. Full variable domain (outside the CDR3, taken from reference TRBV14 and TRBJ1-2): EAGVTQFPSHSVIEKGQTVTLRCDPISGHDNLYWYRRVMGKEIKFLLHFVKESKQDESGMPNNRFLAERTGGTYSTLKVQPAELEDSGVYFCASLIPMNYGYTFGSGTRLTVV.